The 28 T cell receptor beta chains reported below all come from one sample, sequenced in a study of blood T cells in healthy people across ages. PCR was performed a second time for roughly 7 to 12 cycles using a sample-barcoded 5' primer and a J-beta primer mix. TCRdb analysed the 5' RACE reads with MiXCR anew, one entry per CDR3 protein. The table has 790,000 or so distinct CDR3 sequences, 35% to 60% seen once. The sequencing sample was made of blood. These receptors all come from a man at least 80 years old in good health.

The chain recombines TRBV29-1 with TRBJ1-2; D is unclear. V was trimmed by 3 bases and J by 5 bases, leaving 13 bases between them. The CDR3 sequence is 13 residues long. CDR1 SQVTM and CDR2 ANQGSEA come from the germline V gene. The CDR3 nucleotides are TGCAGCGTTGAGTTAAGGTCCCGGTATGGCTACACCTTC. It specifies CSVELRSRYGYTF.

This clonotype was picked up a small number of times. J is TRBJ1-4 and V is TRBV30; 8 nucleotides line up with TRBD1. Germline values: CDR1 GTSNPN, CDR2 SVGIG (reference sequence). This CDR3 comprises 13 residues. V trimming: 4 bases; J trimming: 7 bases; junction bases outside the gene matches: 5. The CDR3 region is CAWTTGGIEKLFF. In nucleotides, the CDR3 is TGTGCCTGGACCACAGGGGGTATTGAAAAACTGTTTTTT. Based on the CDR3 plus reference TRBV30 and TRBJ1-4, the full variable domain is SQTIHQWPATLVQPVGSPLSLECTVEGTSNPNLYWYRQAAGRGLQLLFYSVGIGQISSEVPQNLSASRPQDRQFILSSKKLLLSDSGFYLCAWTTGGIEKLFFGSGTQLSVL.

The chain is built from TRBV29-1 and TRBJ2-7; D possibly corresponds to TRBD1 (6 bases). Trimming took 6 bases from V and 0 from J, leaving 12 bases between them. Germline CDR1 is SQVTM and CDR2 is ANQGSEA. The CDR3 contains 13 residues. The CDR3 bases are TGCAGCGTCGAGAGGGACAACTCCTACGAGCAGTACTTC. Its protein product is CSVERDNSYEQYF.

J is TRBJ2-1 and V is TRBV6-5, with TRBD1 matching over 10 bases. Germline CDR1 and CDR2: MNHEY and SVGAGI. V trimming: 0 bases; J trimming: 13 bases; junction bases outside the gene matches: 15. This CDR3 contains 17 residues. The CDR3 loop is CASSYSYRDRGRETQFF. As DNA, the CDR3 is TGTGCCAGCAGTTACTCCTACCGGGACAGGGGTCGAGAGACCCAGTTCTTC.

The chain recombines TRBV10-2 with TRBJ1-1; maybe TRBD1 (5 bases). V shed 6 bases and J shed 5 bases, with 13 bases lying between them. Germline V gives CDR1 WSHSY, CDR2 SAAADI. The CDR3 length is 13 residues. The CDR3: CASRGTKGTEAFF. The CDR3 bases are TGCGCCAGCAGGGGGACCAAGGGGACTGAAGCTTTCTTT.

In its sample, this clonotype was seen a few times. The genes are TRBV5-1 and TRBJ2-7; 7 bases fit TRBD2. V dropped 4 bases and J dropped 6; count of bases not matched to a gene: 4. The CDR3 spans 12 residues. Looked up from germline, CDR1 is SGHRS and CDR2 is YFSETQ. CDR3 coding DNA: TGCGCCAGCAGCCAAATAGCGGGCGAGCAGTACTTC. Its translation is CASSQIAGEQYF.

The rearrangement joins TRBV11-2 to TRBJ2-7; 7 positions agree with TRBD2. The CDR3 runs 14 residues. After removal of 5 bases from V and 4 bases from J, the junction contained 8 bases not matched to a gene. Germline loops: CDR1 SGHAT, CDR2 FQNNGV. The CDR3 reads CASSQLAATYEQYF. The CDR3 region has the DNA TGTGCCAGCAGCCAGCTAGCGGCCACATACGAGCAGTACTTC.

This clonotype was found many times. V gene TRBV7-3 combines with J gene TRBJ2-5; 8 positions match TRBD2. Germline CDR1 and CDR2: SGHTA and FQGTGA. The V gene end was trimmed by 5 bases and the J gene end by 4 bases; junction bases not matched to a gene: 18. The CDR3 covers 18 residues. The CDR3 is CASSPYTGTSGARETQYF. DNA of the CDR3: TGTGCCAGCAGCCCGTACACCGGGACTAGTGGGGCAAGAGAGACCCAGTACTTC.

In its sample, this clonotype was seen many times. The genes are TRBV7-2 and TRBJ2-1; D tentatively reads TRBD1 or TRBD2 (5 bases each). The CDR3 extends over 15 amino acids. Trimming removed 3 bases at V and 9 bases at J, with 18 bases between. CDR1 is SGHTA and CDR2 is FQGNSA in the germline V gene. The CDR3 sequence is CASSLRGARTVEQFF. In nucleotides, the CDR3 is TGTGCCAGCAGCTTGAGAGGGGCGCGGACCGTTGAGCAGTTCTTC.

The rearrangement links TRBV6-5 to TRBJ2-6; maybe TRBD1 (6 bases). CDR3 length equals 16 residues. Trimming cost V 6 bases and J 0 bases, with 12 bases left between them. Germline V CDR1 and CDR2: MNHEY, SVGAGI. CDR3 sequence: CASRRTAGSGANVLTF. In DNA, the CDR3 is TGTGCCAGCAGACGGACAGCTGGCTCTGGGGCCAACGTCCTGACTTTC.

This chain joins TRBV12-3 or TRBV12-4 and TRBJ2-7, with TRBD2 as a possible D gene (6 bases). This CDR3 spans 13 amino acids. The V end was cut by 5 bases, the J end by 4 bases, with 12 bases between. CDR3 sequence reads: CASSKGLLYEQYF. CDR3 bases: TGTGCCAGCAGTAAGGGACTTCTATACGAGCAGTACTTC.

The J gene is TRBJ2-1, the V gene TRBV29-1; TRBD2 matches at 11 bases. Per the germline V gene, CDR1 is SQVTM and CDR2 is ANQGSEA. The CDR3 extends over 14 amino acids. CDR3 bases: TGCAACGTGAGGGGACTAGCGGCCTACAATGAGCAGTTCTTC. It encodes CNVRGLAAYNEQFF.

The CDR3 loop reads CASSLRVGSSYDEQYF. The CDR3 DNA follows: TGTGCCAGCAGTTTGAGGGTGGGGAGCTCCTACGATGAGCAGTACTTC. The chain employs TRBV12-3 or TRBV12-4 and TRBJ2-1; tentative D call: TRBD2 (5 bases). The tail of the sequence fits TRBJ2-7 better, so the J call may be wrong. This CDR3 region has 16 residues.

The chain employs TRBV27 and TRBJ2-6; 11 nucleotides agree with TRBD2. The CDR3 sequence is 17 residues long. Trimming removed 8 bases from V and 0 bases from J; junction bases left unmatched: 6. Per the germline V gene, CDR1 is MNHEY and CDR2 is SMNVEV (reference sequence). CDR3 loop: CASAYSGRDSGANVLTF. In DNA, the CDR3 is TGTGCCAGCGCGTATAGCGGGAGGGACTCTGGGGCCAACGTCCTGACTTTC.

V gene TRBV6-2 or TRBV6-3 combines with J gene TRBJ2-3; D could derive from TRBD1 or TRBD2 (5 bases each). The CDR3 sequence is 12 residues long. Trimming took 2 bases from V and 8 from J, leaving 8 bases between them. Germline-derived CDR1 and CDR2 are MNHEY and SVGEGT. The CDR3 nucleotides read TGTGCCAGCAGTTACGGGGACGCTACGCAGTATTTT. Amino acids: CASSYGDATQYF.

Only a few counts were recorded for this clonotype. The chain has TRBV27 and TRBJ2-1; tentatively, D is TRBD1 (5 bases). Trimming removed 6 bases at V and 6 bases at J, with 12 bases between. Germline V gene lookup returns CDR1 MNHEY and CDR2 SMNVEV (reference sequence). This CDR3 has 13 residues. CDR3 sequence reads: CASRDIWGNEQFF. The DNA of the CDR3 is TGTGCCAGCAGGGACATCTGGGGCAATGAGCAGTTCTTC.

Only a few counts were recorded for this clonotype. This may arise from a read error, as a much more abundant clone is one base away. The chain uses TRBV5-6 and TRBJ2-7; D gene ambiguous. This CDR3 comprises 14 residues. V lost 7 bases and J 3 bases, leaving 17 bases between the germline ends. From germline, CDR1 is SGHDT and CDR2 YYEEEE. In DNA, the CDR3 is TGTGCCAGCGACGTCCAGGCACGCAGCTACGAGCAGTACTTC. Its translation: CASDVQARSYEQYF.

This clonotype has just a few counts. This rearrangement joins TRBV5-1 to TRBJ2-1; the D call may be TRBD1 or TRBD2 (6 bases each). This CDR3 has 16 amino acids. Germline V gene sequence: CDR1 SGHRS, CDR2 YFSETQ. V was clipped by 0 bases and J by 7 bases, with 17 bases between them. For the CDR3, the DNA is TGCGCCAGCAGCTTGGGGGGTAGGGGGGCGAGAAATGAGCAGTTCTTC. Translation: CASSLGGRGARNEQFF.

This clonotype showed up many times. The chain uses TRBV11-3 and TRBJ2-7; TRBD2 agrees at 15 bases. The junction had 2 bases not matched to a gene; V was cut back by 4 bases and J by 10 bases. The CDR3 runs 13 residues. Germline V lookup: CDR1 SGHNT, CDR2 YENEEA. The DNA for the CDR3 is TGTGCCAGCAGCTCGGGACTAGCGGGAGGACAGTACTTC. This translates into CASSSGLAGGQYF.

This rearrangement joins TRBV9 to TRBJ2-4, with D hard to call. V lost 0 bases, J lost 2 bases, and 3 bases lay in between. The CDR3 totals 13 residues. Germline CDR1 is SGDLS and CDR2 is YYNGEE. CDR3 protein: CASSVGSKNIQYF. Here the CDR3 DNA reads TGTGCCAGCAGCGTAGGGTCCAAAAACATTCAGTACTTC. The whole variable domain, remainder taken from reference TRBV9 and TRBJ2-4, is DSGVTQTPKHLITATGQRVTLRCSPRSGDLSVYWYQQSLDQGLQFLIQYYNGEERAKGNILERFSAQQFPDLHSELNLSSLELGDSALYFCASSVGSKNIQYFGAGTRLSVL.

In this sample, this clonotype turned up a few times. This sequence joins TRBV12-3 or TRBV12-4 and TRBJ2-1, with a tentative D call TRBD2 (6 bases). V was clipped by 2 bases and J by 4 bases, with 15 bases between them. There are 16 residues in the CDR3. The CDR3 nucleotides read TGTGCCAGCAGTTTAAATGGGGTAGCGGTATACAATGAGCAGTTCTTC. Its translation: CASSLNGVAVYNEQFF.

The CDR3, as DNA: TGTGCCAGCAGTTATTGGGGAACCGGGGCAAAAGAGACCCAGTACTTC. Protein sequence: CASSYWGTGAKETQYF. The V gene is TRBV27, the J gene TRBJ2-5; tentatively, D is TRBD1 or TRBD2 (5 bases each). Germline values: CDR1 MNHEY, CDR2 SMNVEV (reference sequence). The CDR3 covers 16 residues. The V end was cut by 4 bases, the J end by 3 bases, with 18 bases between.

The rearrangement uses TRBV6-2 or TRBV6-3 and TRBJ2-1, with D unclear. The CDR3 extends over 14 amino acids. Germline V CDR1 and CDR2: MNHEY, SVGEGT. The V and J ends lost 6 bases and 0 bases respectively, with 9 bases between them. As DNA, the CDR3 is TGTGCCAGCAGGGCCGAGAGCTCCTACAATGAGCAGTTCTTC. Translation gives CASRAESSYNEQFF.

The chain links TRBV21-1 to TRBJ2-7; the table's D call of TRBD1 was not tested on the DNA. TRBV21-1 is assigned pseudogene status. The CDR3 is 16 residues long. CDR3 sequence reads: CASSKPDRAKAYEQYF. As DNA, the CDR3 is TGTGCCAGCAGCAAGCCGGACAGGGCTAAGGCCTACGAGCAGTACTTC.

This rearrangement joins TRBV5-1 to TRBJ1-1; TRBD1 is a possible D gene (5 bases). The CDR3 is 16 amino acids. CDR1 is SGHRS, CDR2 YFSETQ, per germline. V was trimmed by 0 bases and J by 0 bases, leaving 12 bases between them. CDR3 protein: CASSLAPGTMNTEAFF. For the CDR3, the DNA is TGCGCCAGCAGCTTGGCCCCGGGGACCATGAACACTGAAGCTTTCTTT.

This CDR3 reads CASRGQGVDYGYTF. CDR3 nucleotides: TGTGCCAGCCGTGGACAGGGAGTTGACTATGGCTACACCTTC. The chain employs TRBV28 and TRBJ1-2, with TRBD1 identical over 8 bases. In germline, CDR1 is MDHEN, CDR2 SYDVKM. The CDR3 is 14 amino acids. Unmatched junction bases numbered 8, after V lost 8 bases and J lost 3 bases.

Written as DNA, the CDR3 is TGTGCCAGCAGCCGCCGGGGCGGGAGGGCATACAATGAGCAGTTCTTC. Its protein product is CASSRRGGRAYNEQFF. V gene TRBV11-3 combines with J gene TRBJ2-1; 9 bases agree with TRBD2. J gave up 4 bases and V 5 bases, and 9 bases lay outside the gene matches. Per germline, CDR1 SGHNT and CDR2 YENEEA. This CDR3 comprises 16 residues.

This chain links TRBV19 with TRBJ2-2; D is uncertain. The CDR3 totals 15 residues. Trimming left V 3 bases short and J 1 base short, with 9 bases between. Germline V lookup: CDR1 LNHDA, CDR2 SQIVND (reference sequence). CDR3 sequence: CASSIETQNTGELFF. Written as DNA, the CDR3 is TGTGCCAGTAGTATCGAGACCCAGAACACCGGGGAGCTGTTTTTT.